These 19 T cell receptor beta chains were all obtained from the same sample, sequenced in a study of T cell responses to AZD1222 COVID-19 vaccine. TCRdb's copy holds only in-frame clones and misses some; the assay was immunoSEQ multiplex PCR. The sample yields under 150,000 clones, 85% to 90% seen once. The sample was peripheral blood, taken 28 days after the second AZD1222 dose. The origin of the receptors is an adult who received the AZD1222 COVID-19 vaccine.

The V gene is TRBV4-1, the J gene TRBJ1-2, with a possible D match to TRBD1 (5 bases). V lost 0 bases, J lost 8 bases, and 19 bases lay in between. The CDR3 loop spans 16 amino acids. Germline V gives CDR1 MGHRA, CDR2 YSYEKL. CDR3 nucleotides: TGCGCCAGCAGCCAAGATCGCGGGACCCCCACTGGGGGCTACACCTTC. Its protein product is CASSQDRGTPTGGYTF.

V usage is TRBV20-1 and J usage is TRBJ1-6; D gene unclear. V lost 4 bases to trimming and J lost 9 bases, with 7 bases between them. Germline assignment: CDR1 DFQATT and CDR2 SNEGSKA (reference sequence). The CDR3 loop spans 11 amino acids. CDR3 in amino acids: CSAIGSSPLHF. The CDR3 nucleotides read TGCAGTGCTATCGGGAGTTCACCCCTCCACTTT.

This chain connects TRBV27 to TRBJ2-3, with TRBD2 matching over 12 bases. The ends lost 5 bases at V and 0 bases at J; junction bases unmatched: 3. Germline lookup yields CDR1 MNHEY and CDR2 SMNVEV (reference sequence). The CDR3 totals 16 residues. Here the CDR3 DNA reads TGTGCCAGCAGTCCCACTAGCGGGGGGAGCACAGATACGCAGTATTTT. It codes for CASSPTSGGSTDTQYF.

The rearrangement uses TRBV9 and TRBJ1-6; maybe TRBD1 (6 bases). The CDR3 covers 14 residues. Germline V gives CDR1 SGDLS, CDR2 YYNGEE. V was cut by 3 bases and J by 7 bases, with 11 bases left in between. The CDR3 spells CASSETGRNSPLHF. For the CDR3, the DNA is TGTGCCAGCAGCGAAACAGGGCGGAATTCACCCCTCCACTTT.

This sequence joins TRBV6-5 and TRBJ2-7; tentative D call: TRBD2 (6 bases). V lost 4 bases, J lost 7 bases, and 17 bases lay in between. The CDR3 covers 14 residues. Germline V CDR1 and CDR2: MNHEY, SVGAGI. The CDR3 DNA follows: TGTGCCAGCAGTTCCGGGACTCCAGGAAGAGAGCAGTACTTC. The encoded protein is CASSSGTPGREQYF.

The chain uses TRBV11-2 and TRBJ2-5; no clear D gene. Looked up from germline, CDR1 is SGHAT and CDR2 is FQNNGV. The V gene lost 1 base and the J gene lost 5 bases, with 11 bases spanning the gap. This CDR3 region has 14 residues. The CDR3 sequence is CASSLGVRRETQYF. For the CDR3, the DNA is TGTGCCAGCAGCTTAGGCGTAAGGCGGGAGACCCAGTACTTC.

The rearrangement uses TRBV11-2 and TRBJ1-2; D is undetermined. Germline V lookup: CDR1 SGHAT, CDR2 FQNNGV. V was cut by 5 bases and J by 4 bases, with 11 bases left in between. The CDR3 length is 13 residues. The CDR3 sequence is CASSPKPPYGYTF. CDR3 DNA: TGTGCCAGCAGCCCCAAGCCCCCCTATGGCTACACCTTC.

The rearrangement links TRBV2 to TRBJ1-1; the D is unclear. V was cut by 7 bases and J by 0 bases, with 15 bases left in between. The CDR3 is 15 amino acids. The germline CDR1 and CDR2 sequences are SNHLY and FYNNEI. The CDR3 loop reads CASTDTQVLNTEAFF. CDR3 bases: TGTGCCAGCACCGATACGCAGGTTTTGAACACTGAAGCTTTCTTT.

The chain uses TRBV9 and TRBJ2-3; 13 positions agree with TRBD2. The V segment lost 4 bases and the J segment 1 base; nucleotides outside the gene matches: 3. CDR3 length: 16 amino acids. The germline V gene has CDR1 SGDLS and CDR2 YYNGEE. The CDR3 DNA sequence: TGTGCCAGCAGCCGGGGGACTAGCGGGGGCACAGATACGCAGTATTTT. Translation gives CASSRGTSGGTDTQYF.

The V gene is TRBV9, the J gene TRBJ1-2; a weak D match, TRBD1 (5 bases). Deletions cut 0 bases from V and 4 bases from J, with 10 bases between. The CDR3 extends over 14 amino acids. Germline V gene sequence: CDR1 SGDLS, CDR2 YYNGEE. The CDR3 reads CASSVATGGYGYTF. Here the CDR3 DNA reads TGTGCCAGCAGCGTAGCCACCGGGGGCTATGGCTACACCTTC.

The chain couples TRBV29-1 to TRBJ1-5; weak D call: TRBD1 (5 bases). The germline CDR1 and CDR2 sequences are SQVTM and ANQGSEA. Trimming left V 7 bases short and J 0 bases short, with 16 bases between. The CDR3 length is 15 residues. The DNA of the CDR3 is TGCAGCGCACCGAGGAGGGGAGATAGCAATCAGCCCCAGCATTTT. It translates to CSAPRRGDSNQPQHF. Together with reference TRBV29-1 and TRBJ1-5, the CDR3 gives the full variable domain: SAVISQKPSRDICQRGTSLTIQCQVDSQVTMMFWYRQQPGQSLTLIATANQGSEATYESGFVIDKFPISRPNLTFSTLTVSNMSPEDSSIYLCSAPRRGDSNQPQHFGDGTRLSIL.

This chain uses TRBV7-2 with TRBJ2-5; D gene unclear. Trimming stripped 5 bases from V and 3 bases from J, with 4 bases between. CDR3 size: 11 residues. In germline, CDR1 is SGHTA, CDR2 FQGNSA. The CDR3 DNA reads TGTGCCAGCAGCCTGAAAGAGACCCAGTACTTC. Translating it yields CASSLKETQYF.

The V gene is TRBV19, the J gene TRBJ2-5; D is possibly TRBD1 (6 bases). The length of the CDR3 is 13 residues. Germline V CDR1 and CDR2: LNHDA, SQIVND (reference sequence). The germline V and J ends were trimmed by 4 bases and 9 bases, with 15 bases remaining between them. In nucleotides, the CDR3 is TGTGCCAGTAGTACCCCGGGACACCAGGCCCAGTACTTC. This sequence encodes CASSTPGHQAQYF.

This CDR3 reads CASSLGTSGLNEQFF. As DNA, the CDR3 is TGTGCCAGCAGCTTAGGCACTAGCGGGCTAAATGAGCAGTTCTTC. This chain connects TRBV7-2 to TRBJ2-1; the match to TRBD2 covers 9 bases. V shed 1 base, J shed 7 bases, and the junction held 5 bases outside the gene matches. Per germline, CDR1 SGHTA and CDR2 FQGNSA. The CDR3 is 15 amino acids.

Only one count was recorded for this clone. CDR3 sequence reads: CASSLILGDTGELFF. The CDR3 nucleotides read TGTGCCAGCAGCTTAATTCTGGGAGACACCGGGGAGCTGTTTTTT. This chain joins TRBV7-3 and TRBJ2-2, with D possibly being TRBD2 (5 bases). This CDR3 region has 15 residues. Looked up from germline, CDR1 is SGHTA and CDR2 is FQGTGA. Trimming removed 1 base at V and 3 bases at J, with 9 bases between.

DNA of the CDR3: TGTGCCAGCAGTTTAAGCGAGACCCAGTACTTC. It yields the protein CASSLSETQYF. This chain uses TRBV12-3 or TRBV12-4 with TRBJ2-5; D ambiguous. The CDR3 runs 11 residues. The germline V and J ends were trimmed by 2 bases and 5 bases, with 3 bases remaining between them.

The chain couples TRBV7-2 to TRBJ1-3, with 7 nucleotides matching TRBD1. There are 14 residues in the CDR3. The germline V gene encodes CDR1 SGHTA and CDR2 FQGNSA. V lost 8 bases and J lost 2; bases outside the gene matches: 6. Written as DNA, the CDR3 is TGTGCCAGCGGCCCAGGGGGTCCTGGAAACACCATATATTTT. Translation: CASGPGGPGNTIYF.

This clone was seen once. The gene calls are TRBV4-2 and TRBJ2-5, with D possibly being TRBD1 (5 bases). The germline V gene encodes CDR1 LGHNA and CDR2 YNFKEQ. V shed 0 bases and J shed 2 bases, with 22 bases lying between them. The CDR3 consists of 19 residues. In DNA form, the CDR3 reads TGTGCCAGCAGCCAAGATCCCACATATGGGGCTAATCGACAAGAGACCCAGTACTTC. Translation: CASSQDPTYGANRQETQYF.

The rearrangement uses TRBV7-9 and TRBJ1-6; D gene unclear. Germline V gene sequence: CDR1 SEHNR, CDR2 FQNEAQ (reference sequence). V lost 5 bases and J 7 bases, leaving 15 bases between the germline ends. The CDR3 loop spans 15 amino acids. In DNA, the CDR3 is TGTGCCAGCAGCCCCCGGACTGCTTCGAATTCACCCCTCCACTTT. Its protein is CASSPRTASNSPLHF.